This entry lists 26 T cell receptor beta chains sequenced from one sample in a study of blood T cell repertoires in COVID-19. Sequencing used immunoSEQ multiplex PCR; TCRdb keeps in-frame clones, though not all of them. This table holds 250,000 to 300,000 clones, 88% found once. The sample taken for sequencing was PBMCs or T cells enriched from blood (not recorded which). These receptors were taken from an older woman in a cohort exposed to, infected with or recovered from COVID-19 (not recorded which).

This sequence joins TRBV28 and TRBJ2-1, with 7 bases that match TRBD1. V lost 5 bases, J lost 3 bases, and 16 bases stayed unmatched. From germline, CDR1 is MDHEN and CDR2 SYDVKM. The CDR3 contains 18 residues. The CDR3 loop is CASSPQHPGAGGYNEQFF. CDR3 DNA: TGTGCCAGCAGTCCCCAACACCCAGGGGCAGGGGGCTACAATGAGCAGTTCTTC.

This chain's CDR3 is CASSYSARGTEAFF. CDR3 nucleotides: TGTGCCAGCAGTTACTCGGCGCGAGGCACTGAAGCTTTCTTT. This sequence joins TRBV6-6 and TRBJ1-1; D gene uncertain. Trimming took off 0 bases at V and 4 bases at J, with 9 bases between the two ends. The CDR3 loop spans 14 amino acids. Germline V CDR1 and CDR2: MNHNY, SVGAGI (reference sequence).

This clone was observed a single time. The CDR3 loop reads CASSVAGSYEQYF. In DNA form, the CDR3 reads TGTGCCAGCAGCGTAGCGGGGTCCTACGAGCAGTACTTC. This sequence joins TRBV27 and TRBJ2-7, with 8 bases lining up with TRBD2. The junction had 2 bases not matched to a gene; V was cut back by 6 bases and J by 1 base. The V gene's germline CDR1 is MNHEY and CDR2 SMNVEV (reference sequence). This CDR3 is 13 amino acids long.

The chain employs TRBV4-1 and TRBJ1-5; a weak D match, TRBD1 (5 bases). CDR3 size: 13 residues. Germline-derived CDR1 and CDR2 are MGHRA and YSYEKL. Trimming took off 5 bases at V and 4 bases at J, with 9 bases between the two ends. The CDR3 protein is CASSGGGNQPQHF. CDR3 in DNA: TGCGCCAGCAGCGGGGGGGGAAATCAGCCCCAGCATTTT.

This clone was detected only once. J is TRBJ2-1 and V is TRBV6-5, with a tentative D call TRBD1 (6 bases). This CDR3 comprises 14 residues. Trimming cost V 6 bases and J 2 bases, with 11 bases left between them. Looked up from germline, CDR1 is MNHEY and CDR2 is SVGAGI. For the CDR3, the DNA is TGTGCCAGCAGGGGGGCGCAGGCCTACAATGAGCAGTTCTTC. It is translated as CASRGAQAYNEQFF.

Only a few counts were recorded for this clone. CDR3 amino acids: CASSTQSGYAGYTF. The CDR3 DNA follows: TGTGCCAGCAGTACCCAATCAGGGTACGCTGGCTACACCTTC. The chain is built from TRBV28 and TRBJ1-2, with D perhaps TRBD1 (5 bases). Trimming took off 5 bases at V and 7 bases at J, with 17 bases between the two ends. There are 14 residues in the CDR3. Germline V gene lookup returns CDR1 MDHEN and CDR2 SYDVKM.

This chain joins TRBV7-9 and TRBJ2-1, with D possibly being TRBD1 (5 bases). The CDR3 length is 15 residues. Trimming shortened V by 0 bases and J by 3 bases, and 9 bases separated the two germline ends. The germline CDR1 and CDR2 sequences are SEHNR and FQNEAQ (reference sequence). This CDR3 reads CASSLALGVYNEQFF. The CDR3 nucleotides are TGTGCCAGCAGCTTAGCCTTAGGGGTCTACAATGAGCAGTTCTTC.

The rearrangement joins TRBV29-1 to TRBJ2-4, with unresolved D. The CDR3 length is 13 residues. CDR1 is SQVTM, CDR2 ANQGSEA, per germline. The V and J ends lost 4 bases and 0 bases respectively, with 7 bases between them. CDR3 residues: CSVVTGAKNIQYF. The CDR3 DNA is TGCAGCGTTGTTACGGGAGCCAAAAACATTCAGTACTTC.

The J gene is TRBJ1-1, the V gene TRBV21-1; no DNA check was done on the table's D call, TRBD1. TRBV21-1 is listed as a pseudogene. The CDR3 spans 17 residues. CDR3 DNA sequence: TGTGCCAGCAGCAAACCGACAGGAGACCGTATGAACACTGAAGCTTTCTTT. Its protein product is CASSKPTGDRMNTEAFF.

The chain uses TRBV7-2 and TRBJ2-2; 14 bases are a match to TRBD2. The V gene's germline CDR1 is SGHTA and CDR2 FQGNSA. Germline trimming cut 6 bases from V and 7 bases from J; bases unmatched to any gene: 4. This CDR3 region has 15 residues. In DNA, the CDR3 is TGTGCCAGCAGGACTAGCGGGAGGGCCGGCGGGGAGCTGTTTTTT. Its protein is CASRTSGRAGGELFF.

This rearrangement joins TRBV4-2 to TRBJ2-7, with TRBD2 matching over 7 bases. With V trimmed by 1 base and J by 7 bases, 13 bases remained unmatched. CDR1 is LGHNA and CDR2 is YNFKEQ in the germline V gene. CDR3 length equals 16 residues. CDR3 sequence: CASSQAPRTSPGEQYF. DNA for the CDR3: TGTGCCAGCAGCCAAGCCCCCCGGACTAGTCCAGGGGAGCAGTACTTC.

The V gene is TRBV15, the J gene TRBJ1-2; 10 bases fit TRBD1. V shed 3 bases and J 3 bases; nucleotides not matched to a gene: 7. The CDR3 contains 16 residues. CDR1 is LNHNV, CDR2 YYDKDF, per germline (reference sequence). DNA for the CDR3: TGTGCCACCAGCAGGCCGGGACAGGGGAAAGACTATGGCTACACCTTC. Protein product: CATSRPGQGKDYGYTF.

The chain couples TRBV5-1 to TRBJ2-5, with D tentatively TRBD2 (6 bases). This CDR3 is built from 14 residues. Germline V gives CDR1 SGHRS, CDR2 YFSETQ. Trimming shortened V by 2 bases and J by 4 bases, and 12 bases separated the two germline ends. The CDR3 DNA sequence: TGCGCCAGCAGCTTACGGGGCGGGGTAGAGACCCAGTACTTC. Translating it yields CASSLRGGVETQYF.

The chain is built from TRBV4-1 and TRBJ1-3; 8 positions match TRBD1. CDR3 length: 18 amino acids. From germline, CDR1 is MGHRA and CDR2 YSYEKL. Losses at the gene ends were 2 bases for V and 6 bases for J; bases not matched to a gene: 15. CDR3 protein: CASSQPLDRGKILNTIYF. In DNA, the CDR3 is TGCGCCAGCAGCCAACCCCTAGACAGGGGAAAAATCTTAAACACCATATATTTT.

This clone came up many times. The chain employs TRBV9 and TRBJ1-3, with 8 bases matching TRBD1. The trim removed 4 bases at V and 4 bases at J, leaving 7 bases unmatched. This CDR3 has 15 residues. Germline V CDR1 and CDR2: SGDLS, YYNGEE. CDR3 region: CASSPRTGIGNTIYF. In nucleotides, the CDR3 is TGTGCCAGCAGCCCCCGGACAGGGATCGGAAACACCATATATTTT.

J is TRBJ1-1 and V is TRBV29-1; 9 bases fit TRBD1. The germline V gene encodes CDR1 SQVTM and CDR2 ANQGSEA. Unmatched junction bases numbered 1, after V lost 5 bases and J lost 3 bases. The CDR3 loop spans 12 amino acids. The CDR3 DNA follows: TGCAGCGTTTGGACAGGGGACACTGAAGCTTTCTTT. It yields the protein CSVWTGDTEAFF.

As DNA, the CDR3 is TGTGCCTGGTCCGGCGGAGGTAATTCACCCCTCCACTTT. Amino acids: CAWSGGGNSPLHF. This chain joins TRBV30 and TRBJ1-6, with unresolved D. This CDR3 contains 13 residues. Trimming cost V 5 bases and J 6 bases, with 11 bases left between them. The germline V gene encodes CDR1 GTSNPN and CDR2 SVGIG (reference sequence). Full variable domain (missing parts from reference TRBV30 and TRBJ1-6): SQTIHQWPATLVQPVGSPLSLECTVEGTSNPNLYWYRQAAGRGLQLLFYSVGIGQISSEVPQNLSASRPQDRQFILSSKKLLLSDSGFYLCAWSGGGNSPLHFGNGTRLTVT.

This clone was detected only a few times. This chain connects TRBV2 to TRBJ1-6; no clear D gene. Germline CDR1 SNHLY, CDR2 FYNNEI. Trimming cost V 7 bases and J 7 bases, with 8 bases left between them. There are 12 residues in the CDR3. The CDR3 here is CASKGGNSPLHF. CDR3 coding DNA: TGTGCCAGCAAAGGAGGGAATTCACCCCTCCACTTT.

Details on this clone: This sample includes further DNA sequences coding for the same CDR3. This rearrangement joins TRBV14 to TRBJ2-3; TRBD1 matches at 8 bases. The trim removed 2 bases at V and 2 bases at J, leaving 9 bases unmatched. The CDR3 is 17 residues long. The germline V gene has CDR1 SGHDN and CDR2 FVKESK. CDR3 region: CASSQRTGSTYTDTQYF. The CDR3 coding sequence is TGTGCCAGCAGCCAACGGACAGGGAGCACTTACACAGATACGCAGTATTTT.

The J gene is TRBJ2-1, the V gene TRBV18; TRBD1 agrees at 7 bases. Germline CDR1 KGHSH, CDR2 LQKENI. The V and J ends lost 6 bases and 6 bases, in that order; junction bases with no gene match: 8. The CDR3 spans 14 residues. Written as DNA, the CDR3 is TGTGCCAGCTCCCCCTCAGGGGGACCCAATGAGCAGTTCTTC. This sequence encodes CASSPSGGPNEQFF. Drawing the rest from reference TRBV18 and TRBJ2-1, the complete variable domain is NAGVMQNPRHLVRRRGQEARLRCSPMKGHSHVYWYRQLPEEGLKFMVYLQKENIIDESGMPKERFSAEFPKEGPSILRIQQVVRGDSAAYFCASSPSGGPNEQFFGPGTRLTVL.

The V gene is TRBV7-9, the J gene TRBJ2-5, with a possible D match to TRBD1 (6 bases). The CDR3 extends over 15 amino acids. Germline assignment: CDR1 SEHNR and CDR2 FQNEAQ (reference sequence). Trimming took off 5 bases at V and 2 bases at J, with 15 bases between the two ends. CDR3 sequence: CASSPLRTEQETQYF. In DNA, the CDR3 is TGTGCCAGCAGCCCCCTCCGGACAGAACAAGAGACCCAGTACTTC.

The rearrangement links TRBV30 to TRBJ2-6; perhaps TRBD1 as D (5 bases). The germline gives CDR1 GTSNPN, CDR2 SVGIG (reference sequence). V was trimmed by 3 bases and J by 0 bases, leaving 9 bases between them. This CDR3 is built from 15 residues. In DNA form, the CDR3 reads TGTGCCTGGAGCCAGGGAAGCTCTGGGGCCAACGTCCTGACTTTC. It yields the protein CAWSQGSSGANVLTF.

The J gene is TRBJ2-7, the V gene TRBV19; 8 bases agree with TRBD1. This CDR3 is built from 15 residues. The V gene's germline CDR1 is LNHDA and CDR2 SQIVND (reference sequence). V lost 7 bases, J lost 4 bases, and 12 bases stayed unmatched. The CDR3 reads CASTYSGTGPYEQYF. CDR3 sequence (DNA): TGTGCCAGTACCTATTCCGGGACAGGACCATACGAGCAGTACTTC.

The V call is TRBV6-5, the J call TRBJ1-2; 8 bases line up with TRBD1. The germline V gene encodes CDR1 MNHEY and CDR2 SVGAGI. This CDR3 is 13 amino acids long. The ends lost 5 bases at V and 7 bases at J; junction bases unmatched: 6. The CDR3 sequence is CASSQQGESGYTF. In nucleotides, the CDR3 is TGTGCCAGCAGTCAACAGGGGGAGAGTGGCTACACCTTC.

This rearrangement joins TRBV10-3 to TRBJ2-7; tentatively, D is TRBD1 (6 bases). The CDR3 contains 12 residues. In germline, CDR1 is ENHRY, CDR2 SYGVKD. Deletions cut 8 bases from V and 2 bases from J, with 10 bases between. The DNA of the CDR3 is TGTGCCATCGGGGACAATACCTACGAGCAGTACTTC. Translation: CAIGDNTYEQYF.

This chain joins TRBV19 and TRBJ1-4; D unclear. The V gene's germline CDR1 is LNHDA and CDR2 SQIVND (reference sequence). With 5 bases removed from V and 3 bases from J, the gap between germline ends came to 13 bases. The CDR3 runs to 15 residues. The CDR3 reads CASSADSRANEKLFF. DNA of the CDR3: TGTGCCAGTAGTGCTGATAGTCGGGCTAATGAAAAACTGTTTTTT.